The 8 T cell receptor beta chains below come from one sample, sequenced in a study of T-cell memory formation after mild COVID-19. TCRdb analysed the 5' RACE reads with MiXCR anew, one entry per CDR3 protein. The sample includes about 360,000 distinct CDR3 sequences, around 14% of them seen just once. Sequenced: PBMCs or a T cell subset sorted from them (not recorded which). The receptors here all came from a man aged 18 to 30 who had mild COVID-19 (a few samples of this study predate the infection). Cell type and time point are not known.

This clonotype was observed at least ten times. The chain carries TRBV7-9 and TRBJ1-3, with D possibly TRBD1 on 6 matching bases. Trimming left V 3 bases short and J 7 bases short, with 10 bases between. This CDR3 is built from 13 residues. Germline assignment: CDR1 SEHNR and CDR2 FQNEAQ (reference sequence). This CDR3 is CASSFGQGNTIYF. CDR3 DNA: TGTGCCAGCAGCTTTGGGCAGGGGAACACCATATATTTT.

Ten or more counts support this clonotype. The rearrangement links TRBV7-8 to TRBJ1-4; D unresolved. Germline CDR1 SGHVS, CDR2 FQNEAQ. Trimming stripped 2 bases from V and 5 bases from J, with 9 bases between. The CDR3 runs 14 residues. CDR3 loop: CASSLHPLNEKLFF. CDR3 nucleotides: TGTGCCAGCAGCTTACATCCTCTCAATGAAAAACTGTTTTTT.

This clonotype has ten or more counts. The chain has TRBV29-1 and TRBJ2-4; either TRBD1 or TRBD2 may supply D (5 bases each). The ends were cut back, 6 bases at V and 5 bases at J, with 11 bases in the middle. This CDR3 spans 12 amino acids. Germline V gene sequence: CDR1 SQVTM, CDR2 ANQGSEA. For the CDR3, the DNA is TGCAGCGTCGGGGACGGAGAAAACATTCAGTACTTC. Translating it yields CSVGDGENIQYF. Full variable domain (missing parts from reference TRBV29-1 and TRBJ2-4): SAVISQKPSRDICQRGTSLTIQCQVDSQVTMMFWYRQQPGQSLTLIATANQGSEATYESGFVIDKFPISRPNLTFSTLTVSNMSPEDSSIYLCSVGDGENIQYFGAGTRLSVL.

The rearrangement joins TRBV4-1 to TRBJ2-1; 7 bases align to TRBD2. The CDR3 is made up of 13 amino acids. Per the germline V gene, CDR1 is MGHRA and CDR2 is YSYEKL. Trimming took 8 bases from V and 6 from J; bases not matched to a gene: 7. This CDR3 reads CASGTAGVNEQFF. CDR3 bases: TGCGCCAGCGGGACCGCGGGGGTCAATGAGCAGTTCTTC.

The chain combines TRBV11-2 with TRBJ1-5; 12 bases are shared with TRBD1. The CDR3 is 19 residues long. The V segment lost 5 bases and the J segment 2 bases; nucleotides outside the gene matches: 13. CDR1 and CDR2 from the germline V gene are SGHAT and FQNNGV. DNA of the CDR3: TGTGCCAGCAGCATGGGGGGGACAGGGGGCCGCTGGGGCAATCAGCCCCAGCATTTT. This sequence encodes CASSMGGTGGRWGNQPQHF.

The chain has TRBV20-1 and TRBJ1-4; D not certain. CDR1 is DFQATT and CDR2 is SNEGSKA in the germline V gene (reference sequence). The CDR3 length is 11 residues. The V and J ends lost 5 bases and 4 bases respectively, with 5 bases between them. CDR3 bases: TGCAGTGCTGGAAATAATGAAAAACTGTTTTTT. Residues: CSAGNNEKLFF.

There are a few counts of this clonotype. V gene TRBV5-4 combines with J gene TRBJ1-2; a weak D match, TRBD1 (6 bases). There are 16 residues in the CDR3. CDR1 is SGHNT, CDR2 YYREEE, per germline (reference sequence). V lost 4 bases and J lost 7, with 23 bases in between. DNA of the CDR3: TGTGCCAGCAGCCTCGACCCCGGGCCAGGGGAGGGTGGCTACACCTTC. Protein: CASSLDPGPGEGGYTF.

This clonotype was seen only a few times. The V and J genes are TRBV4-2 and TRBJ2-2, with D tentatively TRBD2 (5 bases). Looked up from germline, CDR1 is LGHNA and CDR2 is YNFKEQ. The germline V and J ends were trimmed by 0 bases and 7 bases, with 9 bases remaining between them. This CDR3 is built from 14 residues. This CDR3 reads CASSQEVSVGELFF. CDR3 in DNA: TGTGCCAGCAGCCAAGAAGTTAGCGTCGGGGAGCTGTTTTTT.